This entry concerns a single T cell receptor (beta chain). Its antigen remains unidentified. This record belongs to a study of T cell responses to AZD1222 COVID-19 vaccine. Study overall: Timing groups of about 4 and about 12 weeks for second doses were pooled.

Study observations and caveats: Spike-specific TCR repertoires showed rising breadth and depth after two AZD1222 doses. Clonal diversity was possibly underestimated, and white British individuals and females predominated among donors. No day 14 peak samples; only post-peak repertoires were characterized.

The ends lost 4 bases at V and 10 bases at J; junction bases unmatched: 8. Germline V CDR1 and CDR2: SGHRS, YFSETQ. The CDR3 runs to 15 residues. TCRdb's table, derived via immunoSEQ multiplex PCR, lists solely in-frame clones and lacks some. Seen here are nearly 100,000 clones, around nine tenths observed once, and the top ten hold 2.5% to 3%. The specimen was peripheral blood, collected on day 0 of AZD1222 vaccination. The chain joins TRBV5-1 to TRBJ1-6; 10 bases fit TRBD1. The sequence was collected from an adult in good health. CDR3 sequence (DNA): TGCGCCAGCAGCGTTGGGACAGGGGCTGGATCACCCCTCCACTTT. Its protein is CASSVGTGAGSPLHF.